This TCR beta chain was found in a study of T cell responses to AZD1222 COVID-19 vaccine (dated by TCRdb to the early 2020s). Some background on the complete study: AZD1222 recipients whose second dose came at about 4 weeks and those whose second dose came at about 12 weeks were combined into one group, since spike-specific TCR depth and breadth did not differ between the two schedules. TCR sequencing was performed for 230 to 250 trial participants, of whom some 200 were given two doses of AZD1222 and some 26 were given two doses of MenACWY control vaccine. Trial participants were enrolled by age into 18-55, 56-69 and 70-plus year subgroups, with 148, 28 and 57 TCR-sequenced participants respectively. The paper as a whole reports these results and caveats: Because no day 14 peak-response samples were available, repertoires were characterized only after the peak T cell response. Epitopes outside the regions mutated in the B.1.351 and B.1.1.7 variants were reportedly recognized by nearly half of the unique spike-specific TCRs. Conclusions about previously exposed vaccinees were limited because only 6 or 7 AZD1222 recipients were SARS-CoV-2 seropositive at baseline. In the small 56-69-year group, the increase in depth fell short of significance, most likely because of low power. The vaccine-associated CD4 TCRs covered the entire spike protein, and the dominant responses fell in regions 160-218 and 743-854. Spike-specific TCR breadth and depth rose significantly after two AZD1222 doses compared with day 0 and with MenACWY recipients. Participants were mostly white British and included more females than males, and it was suggested by the authors that clonal diversity may have been underestimated.

The CDR3 regions of human TCRbeta chains were analyzed by immunosequencing. The study's own analysis went as follows. TCRs in the repertoires were compared against a reference library of SARS-CoV-2-specific TCRs that had been generated with the MIRA antigen-specificity platform. Breadth was defined as the fraction of unique TCRs that were SARS-CoV-2-associated. Depth was defined as the fraction of total T cells that were SARS-CoV-2-associated. Each spike-specific TCR was assigned to its reactive spike region and to a CD4 or CD8 class using the MIRA data. Log10-transformed breadth and depth values were compared by one-way ANOVA with Sidak's multiple comparisons tests. TCRdb's version of the immuneACCESS table is confined to in-frame rearrangements and falls short of the full clone set. An unresolved V gene accounts for under half of the shortfall where checked; the remainder is of unknown origin. The DNA was the basis for D and trimming; V, J and clone size are from that table. This sample holds around 100,000 clones; 85% to 90% were observed only once. More than 15% of the sample comes from the top ten.

Points on this clone: Its target antigen remains unknown. No base quality information exists; no much larger clone differs at one position.

The CDR1 and CDR2 encoded by the germline V gene are SGHVS and FQNEAQ. The CDR3 starts with the cysteine, ends with the phenylalanine, and has 17 residues. Only CDR3 DNA remains: 51 bases, in frame from the first base. The V end gives up 1 base and the J end 2 bases, leaving 10 bases in the junction not matched to a gene. The time point label here, explained by the study, means: baseline before first vaccination. The vaccinee samples were drawn from two UK trials, COV001 and COV002, one of which was a single-blind randomized controlled phase 2/3 trial testing AZD1222 (ChAdOx1 nCoV-19) in healthy adults. Trial participant PBMC samples were collected at day 0 and day 28 after the second dose for TCRbeta chain sequencing.

Here the chain combines TRBV7-8 and TRBJ1-2, with 7 junctional bases fitting TRBD1. The starting material was peripheral blood, obtained on day 0 of AZD1222 vaccination. This TCR derives from an adult in good health. The encoded CDR3 is CASSLGLYRGSNYGYTF. The sequenced DNA is TGTGCCAGCAGCTTAGGCCTATACAGGGGTTCAAACTATGGCTACACCTTC.